This T cell receptor beta chain was retrieved from a study of spatial heterogeneity in lung cancer (dated by TCRdb to between 2017 and 2020). About the study as a whole: More beta-chain than alpha-chain transcripts were consistently detected, likely reflecting higher beta-chain transcript abundance. In the raw uncorrected reads, each unique combination of TCR and UMI appeared more than ten times on average. Nonsynonymous mutation counts, determined by whole-exome sequencing of tumor tissue, were related to features of the TCR repertoire. In non-small cell lung cancer, the study made a quantitative comparison of TCR alpha and beta repertoires among multiple tumor regions, matched nontumor lung and blood. At surgery, some 220 tumor regions, 64 matched nontumor lung samples and 56 PBMC samples were TCR-sequenced for both alpha and beta chains. In tumor regions, TCR transcript counts showed a strong correlation with a T cell transcriptional module score derived from matched bulk RNA-seq. The paper's findings and limits, for the study overall: Counts of ubiquitous and regional expanded TCRs correlated with counts of ubiquitous and regional nonsynonymous mutations, respectively. The number of expanded intratumoral alpha and beta TCRs correlated with the tumor nonsynonymous mutation count. TCR-seq was estimated to cover only approximately 6.6% of tumor T cells for alpha chains and around 13% for beta chains. Confirming at a functional level the hypothesis that regional TCRs recognize regional mutations was considered to require additional single-cell paired TCR alpha and beta sequencing.

This clonotype was counted many times. Its target antigen remains unknown. No much larger clone is present one base from it, and per-base qualities are unavailable. This beta chain represents an off-target read in a library built for alpha chains; its size is of limited meaning. The sample's time point, from its label and the paper: sample taken at primary tumor resection. Samples were obtained from roughly 72 patients with early-stage, untreated non-small cell lung cancer from the lung TRACERx cohort. TCR sequencing used whole RNA extracted from tumor and nontumor lung tissue, or from cryopreserved PBMC samples, without cell sorting. Only patients with enough RNA available from two or more tumor regions were chosen for TCR sequencing. A lung pathologist reviewed the tumor and adjacent nontumor lung specimens before the specimens were selected. Libraries were constructed by 5' RACE. Sequencing used a NextSeq 500. The TCR library protocol attached a unique molecular identifier to each TCR cDNA molecule to allow correction of PCR and sequencing errors. In the authors' own workflow: TCR identification, UMI-based error correction and CDR3 extraction were all carried out with Decombinator tools. Expanded TCRs were defined as those above a frequency of 2 per 1,000, corresponding to the top 1% of the tumor frequency distribution. Expanded tumor TCRs were classed as regional if statistically deemed absent (corrected P<0.05) from at least one tumor region, otherwise ubiquitous. Renyi diversity was calculated using the R vegan package after each repertoire was subsampled 100 times to 5,000 TCRs. CDR3 similarity networks were constructed using string-kernel similarity of amino acid triplets, with links drawn between CDR3s whose pairwise similarity was above 0.82. Using fastp at Q25 and MiXCR, TCRdb reprocessed the public reads and kept productive beta chains. Rows with one shared CDR3 protein collapse into an entry with the most common genes and DNA. TCRdb, rather than the study authors, made the V and J calls. The sample includes about 13,000 distinct CDR3 sequences, with approximately 5.5% observed a single time. The ten biggest clones cover under 30% of the sample.

The material sequenced was lung tumor tissue, taken at surgery. This receptor was identified in a male donor with early-stage non-small cell lung cancer.

The CDR3 protein is CASSEREGSGNTIYF. The sequence in DNA is TGCGCCAGCAGTGAGAGGGAAGGCTCTGGAAACACCATATATTTT. The rearranged chain carries TRBV10-2 and TRBJ1-3, with no D gene named confidently. V is shortened by 2 bases, J by 0 bases, and the region joining them spans 8 bases. Inclusive of the bounding cysteine and phenylalanine, the CDR3 is 15 residues long. Left in the record is the CDR3 DNA by itself, 45 bases read in frame from the first base. Sequences WSHSY (CDR1) and SAAADI (CDR2) are obtained from the germline V gene.